This entry lists 26 T cell receptor beta chains sequenced from one sample in a study of blood T cell repertoires in COVID-19. Profiled with immunoSEQ multiplex PCR; TCRdb holds only in-frame clones, not every one. The sample lists about 75,000 clones, 84% occurring once. The material sequenced was peripheral blood. These receptors originate from a woman in her forties or fifties with acute or convalescent COVID-19.

The chain carries TRBV4-3 and TRBJ2-1; 8 positions agree with TRBD2. V dropped 0 bases and J dropped 4; count of bases not matched to a gene: 11. This CDR3 region has 18 residues. Germline-derived CDR1 and CDR2 are LGHNA and YSLEER. The CDR3 protein is CASSQEGPLAGSYNEQFF. The CDR3, as DNA: TGCGCCAGCAGCCAAGAAGGACCCTTAGCGGGATCTTACAATGAGCAGTTCTTC.

This clone has a handful of counts. CDR3 region: CSVGGQTEAFF. CDR3 sequence (DNA): TGCAGCGTTGGTGGACAGACTGAAGCTTTCTTT. The chain uses TRBV29-1 and TRBJ1-1; TRBD1 is a possible D gene (6 bases). Germline V gene sequence: CDR1 SQVTM, CDR2 ANQGSEA. V lost 4 bases and J lost 5, with 8 bases in between. The CDR3 is 11 residues long.

J is TRBJ2-1 and V is TRBV6-2 or TRBV6-3; 13 bases match TRBD2. Trimming cost V 5 bases and J 5 bases; bases outside gene matches: 9. The germline V gene encodes CDR1 MNHEY and CDR2 SVGEGT. The CDR3 totals 17 residues. The CDR3 loop is CASSPPGLAGPNNEQFF. In nucleotides, the CDR3 is TGTGCCAGCAGTCCGCCGGGACTAGCGGGGCCAAACAATGAGCAGTTCTTC.

The chain couples TRBV4-3 to TRBJ2-2, with 12 bases aligning to TRBD2. V lost 4 bases to trimming and J lost 5 bases; unmatched junction nucleotides: 11. CDR1 is LGHNA, CDR2 YSLEER, per germline. The CDR3 totals 18 residues. The CDR3, as DNA: TGCGCCAGCAGCCCCCCCGGAACCGGGACTAGCGGGACCGGGGAGCTGTTTTTT. Translated: CASSPPGTGTSGTGELFF.

The chain combines TRBV5-6 with TRBJ1-2; D may be TRBD1 (6 bases). Trimming stripped 5 bases from V and 8 bases from J, with 16 bases between. This CDR3 contains 13 residues. Looked up from germline, CDR1 is SGHDT and CDR2 is YYEEEE. This CDR3 reads CASSQPGVGGYTF. The CDR3 nucleotides are TGTGCCAGCAGTCAGCCAGGGGTCGGAGGCTACACCTTC.

The rearrangement uses TRBV5-6 and TRBJ2-7, with D possibly being TRBD2 (6 bases). This CDR3 is 14 amino acids long. Germline CDR1 reads SGHDT; CDR2 reads YYEEEE. V gave up 0 bases and J gave up 2 bases, with 9 bases separating them. The DNA of the CDR3 is TGTGCCAGCAGCTTGGATCGGGGGACCTACGAGCAGTACTTC. It encodes CASSLDRGTYEQYF.

This clone was seen a few times. The chain is built from TRBV6-2 or TRBV6-3 and TRBJ2-7; D possibly corresponds to TRBD1 (6 bases). The V and J ends lost 5 bases and 7 bases respectively, with 24 bases between them. The CDR3 length is 16 residues. Looked up from germline, CDR1 is MNHEY and CDR2 is SVGEGT. The CDR3 DNA follows: TGTGCCAGCAGTCTAACAATACAGGGTGATACGGGTGAGCAGTACTTC. It yields the protein CASSLTIQGDTGEQYF.

J is TRBJ1-1 and V is TRBV28, with TRBD1 matching over 7 bases. V shed 5 bases and J 0 bases; nucleotides not matched to a gene: 12. The CDR3 covers 17 residues. The germline V gene has CDR1 MDHEN and CDR2 SYDVKM. CDR3: CASSPSDRPLLNTEAFF. The CDR3 nucleotides are TGTGCCAGCAGTCCCTCGGACAGGCCCCTCTTGAACACTGAAGCTTTCTTT. Supplemented by reference TRBV28 and TRBJ1-1, the full variable domain reads DVKVTQSSRYLVKRTGEKVFLECVQDMDHENMFWYRQDPGLGLRLIYFSYDVKMKEKGDIPEGYSVSREKKERFSLILESASTNQTSMYLCASSPSDRPLLNTEAFFGQGTRLTVV.

This clone was counted once. The chain is built from TRBV28 and TRBJ2-5, with unresolved D. Trimming removed 5 bases at V and 4 bases at J, with 8 bases between. The CDR3 has 12 amino acids. Germline CDR1 reads MDHEN; CDR2 reads SYDVKM. The CDR3 region has the DNA TGTGCCAGCAGTCTAGAGTTAGAGACCCAGTACTTC. This encodes CASSLELETQYF.

The chain links TRBV18 to TRBJ2-5, with a weak D call TRBD2 (5 bases). CDR1 is KGHSH and CDR2 is LQKENI in the germline V gene. CDR3 size: 12 residues. The ends were cut back, 3 bases at V and 3 bases at J, with 5 bases in the middle. This chain's CDR3 is CASSPSEETQYF. The CDR3 DNA reads TGTGCCAGCTCACCTAGCGAAGAGACCCAGTACTTC.

Notes on this clone: At one end, the junction sequence differs from germline, possibly due to a read error. This chain connects TRBV2 to TRBJ1-2, with a possible D match to TRBD1 (6 bases). Germline-derived CDR1 and CDR2 are SNHLY and FYNNEI. The CDR3 is 11 residues long. CDR3 in amino acids: CASREGQSYTF. DNA for the CDR3: TGTGCCAGCAGGGAAGGACAGAGCTACACCTTC.

The gene calls are TRBV10-3 and TRBJ1-5; 10 bases agree with TRBD1. From germline, CDR1 is ENHRY and CDR2 SYGVKD. J was trimmed by 6 bases and V by 6 bases; bases with no gene match: 5. CDR3 length equals 14 residues. CDR3 DNA sequence: TGTGCCATCAGCTCCGGGACAGGGGCTCAGCCCCAGCATTTT. Translated: CAISSGTGAQPQHF.

Sample share makes this clone medium-sized. The genes are TRBV6-5 and TRBJ2-2; D is unclear. CDR1 and CDR2 (germline): MNHEY, SVGAGI. The CDR3 is 13 amino acids. Trimming removed 5 bases at V and 6 bases at J, with 10 bases between. This CDR3 reads CASSLLGSGELFF. CDR3 sequence (DNA): TGTGCCAGCAGTCTCCTAGGCTCCGGGGAGCTGTTTTTT.

This sequence joins TRBV24-1 and TRBJ2-1; D is perhaps TRBD2 (5 bases). The CDR3 is 18 amino acids. CDR1 KGHDR and CDR2 SFDVKD come from the germline V gene. V gave up 3 bases and J gave up 6 bases, with 23 bases separating them. The CDR3 nucleotides read TGTGCCACCAGTGATCCAGTAAGTTGGGCAACGGGAACCAATGAGCAGTTCTTC. This codes for CATSDPVSWATGTNEQFF.

The J gene is TRBJ1-3, the V gene TRBV11-2; possibly TRBD1 for D (5 bases). Germline CDR1 is SGHAT and CDR2 is FQNNGV. Trimming left V 1 base short and J 4 bases short, with 14 bases between. The CDR3 totals 16 residues. The CDR3 region has the DNA TGTGCCAGCAGCTTAGTAGCGGCAGGGTCGGGAAACACCATATATTTT. This sequence encodes CASSLVAAGSGNTIYF.

V gene TRBV19 combines with J gene TRBJ2-1, with TRBD1 matching over 8 bases. The CDR3 totals 15 residues. Trimming took 7 bases from V and 1 from J; bases not matched to a gene: 6. Germline V gene data show CDR1 as LNHDA and CDR2 as SQIVND (reference sequence). CDR3 bases: TGTGCCAGTACCCCGGACAGGGCTTCCTACAATGAGCAGTTCTTC. This translates into CASTPDRASYNEQFF.

CDR3 sequence: CASSRYSLMDEKLFF. Here the CDR3 DNA reads TGTGCCAGCAGCCGATACAGTTTGATGGATGAAAAACTGTTTTTT. The rearrangement links TRBV3-1 (or the pseudogene TRBV3-2) to TRBJ1-4; D not certain. CDR3 length: 15 residues. The germline CDR1 and CDR2 sequences are LGHDT and YNNKEL (reference sequence). Trimming pared 4 bases from V and 6 bases from J, leaving 15 bases between.

V and J are TRBV28 and TRBJ2-1; D is unresolved. Trimming took off 5 bases at V and 8 bases at J, with 13 bases between the two ends. The V gene's germline CDR1 is MDHEN and CDR2 SYDVKM. This CDR3 is built from 13 residues. CDR3 region: CASSADAVDEQFF. In DNA form, the CDR3 reads TGTGCCAGCAGTGCCGATGCGGTGGATGAGCAGTTCTTC.

This clone was observed a single time. The chain is built from TRBV5-5 and TRBJ1-2, with TRBD1 as a possible D gene (6 bases). V lost 4 bases and J 6 bases, leaving 19 bases between the germline ends. Germline CDR1 and CDR2: SGHKS and YYEKEE (reference sequence). This CDR3 has 15 amino acids. The chain's CDR3 is CASSPPLDRRNGYTF. In DNA, the CDR3 is TGTGCCAGCAGCCCTCCGCTCGACAGGAGGAATGGCTACACCTTC.

The J gene is TRBJ1-2, the V gene TRBV14, with no clear D. V lost 0 bases and J lost 2, with 7 bases in between. Germline V CDR1 and CDR2: SGHDN, FVKESK. The CDR3 runs to 14 residues. CDR3 coding DNA: TGTGCCAGCAGCCAAGACCCCAGGAACTATGGCTACACCTTC. Its translation: CASSQDPRNYGYTF.

This clone appeared once. This chain joins TRBV2 and TRBJ1-2, with 7 bases lining up with TRBD1. CDR3 length equals 12 residues. Germline lookup yields CDR1 SNHLY and CDR2 FYNNEI. Unmatched junction bases numbered 6, after V lost 6 bases and J lost 8 bases. The CDR3 here is CASRGQAWGYTF. The CDR3 nucleotides are TGTGCCAGCAGAGGACAGGCGTGGGGCTACACCTTC. Filled out from reference TRBV2 and TRBJ1-2, the complete variable domain reads EPEVTQTPSHQVTQMGQEVILRCVPISNHLYFYWYRQILGQKVEFLVSFYNNEISEKSEIFDDQFSVERPDGSNFTLKIRSTKLEDSAMYFCASRGQAWGYTFGSGTRLTVV.

The chain links TRBV29-1 to TRBJ2-1; possibly TRBD1 for D (5 bases). Germline CDR1 SQVTM, CDR2 ANQGSEA. V was clipped by 4 bases and J by 6 bases, with 10 bases between them. The CDR3 totals 12 residues. The CDR3 DNA reads TGCAGCGTTGGGCTCAGGGCCAATGAGCAGTTCTTC. Protein: CSVGLRANEQFF.

The rearrangement uses TRBV5-1 and TRBJ1-1; D gene ambiguous. V shed 4 bases and J shed 1 base, with 14 bases lying between them. There are 15 residues in the CDR3. Germline lookup yields CDR1 SGHRS and CDR2 YFSETQ. The CDR3 reads CASSPPELRNTEAFF. CDR3 in DNA: TGCGCCAGCAGCCCTCCGGAGCTTCGGAACACTGAAGCTTTCTTT. The full variable domain, its missing parts supplied by reference TRBV5-1 and TRBJ1-1, is KAGVTQTPRYLIKTRGQQVTLSCSPISGHRSVSWYQQTPGQGLQFLFEYFSETQRNKGNFPGRFSGRQFSNSRSEMNVSTLELGDSALYLCASSPPELRNTEAFFGQGTRLTVV.

V and J are TRBV11-3 and TRBJ2-2; a possible D gene is TRBD2 (6 bases). The germline gives CDR1 SGHNT, CDR2 YENEEA. V was shortened by 8 bases and J by 0 bases, with 10 bases between the two germline ends. The CDR3 contains 14 residues. In DNA form, the CDR3 reads TGTGCCAGCCAGGGACTGTCGAACACCGGGGAGCTGTTTTTT. Its protein is CASQGLSNTGELFF.

CDR3 protein: CASSPTTEIDGYTF. The CDR3 DNA is TGTGCCAGCAGCCCTACCACAGAGATTGATGGCTACACCTTC. J is TRBJ1-2 and V is TRBV5-4; D is ambiguous. The V end was cut by 4 bases, the J end by 6 bases, with 16 bases between. Germline CDR1 is SGHNT and CDR2 is YYREEE (reference sequence). The CDR3 totals 14 residues.

The chain recombines TRBV5-6 with TRBJ2-3; unclear D gene. Deletions cut 4 bases from V and 5 bases from J, with 11 bases between. CDR3 length: 13 residues. Germline CDR1 and CDR2: SGHDT and YYEEEE. CDR3 in amino acids: CASSPEWLDTQYF. The CDR3 nucleotides are TGTGCCAGCAGCCCCGAGTGGTTAGATACGCAGTATTTT. Complete variable domain (other parts from reference TRBV5-6 and TRBJ2-3): DAGVTQSPTHLIKTRGQQVTLRCSPKSGHDTVSWYQQALGQGPQFIFQYYEEEERQRGNFPDRFSGHQFPNYSSELNVNALLLGDSALYLCASSPEWLDTQYFGPGTRLTVL.